This TCR beta chain is from a study of OX40 agonist ivuxolimab in advanced cancers. The wider study: The patients received agonistic anti-OX40 (CD134) antibody ivuxolimab.

Remarks on this clone: Antigen: not known.

Method: immunoSEQ multiplex PCR; TCRdb's copy keeps in-frame clones and lacks some. The table shows roughly 71,000 clones, with roughly 73% occurring only once. The CDR3 runs to 15 residues. The ends lost 5 bases at V and 3 bases at J; junction bases unmatched: 5. Germline CDR1 LNHDA, CDR2 SQIVND (reference sequence). Study results and limitations: Clonal expansion from baseline to week 6 occurred in both CD4+ and CD8+ T cells.

The J gene is TRBJ1-2, the V gene TRBV19; 11 bases agree with TRBD1. The source of this sequence is an adult with an advanced solid tumor such as melanoma, head and neck, liver or kidney cancer. This specimen consisted of CD4+ or CD8+ T cells sorted from blood, obtained in a trial of the OX40 agonist ivuxolimab. The CDR3 reads CASSVLGQGDYGYTF. The DNA of the CDR3 is TGTGCCAGTAGTGTGCTGGGACAGGGGGACTATGGCTACACCTTC.